The 15 T cell receptor beta chains reported below all come from one sample, sequenced in a study of blood T cell repertoires in COVID-19. Method: immunoSEQ multiplex PCR; TCRdb's copy keeps in-frame clones and lacks some. The table has approximately 150,000 clones, around nine tenths seen once. The sample comprised peripheral blood. These TCRs come from a human donor in a cohort sampled during active COVID-19.

The genes are TRBV7-3 and TRBJ2-3, with a tentative D call TRBD2 (6 bases). V was trimmed by 4 bases and J by 3 bases, leaving 11 bases between them. The germline gives CDR1 SGHTA, CDR2 FQGTGA. The CDR3 loop spans 14 amino acids. The CDR3 reads CASSSLGGTDTQYF. In nucleotides, the CDR3 is TGTGCCAGCAGCTCCTTGGGGGGTACAGATACGCAGTATTTT.

V usage is TRBV13 and J usage is TRBJ2-3; 8 bases are a match to TRBD2. The CDR3 runs 16 residues. V gave up 1 base and J gave up 4 bases; unmatched junction bases: 7. In germline, CDR1 is PRHDT, CDR2 FYEKMQ (reference sequence). In nucleotides, the CDR3 is TGTGCCAGCAGCTTAGTTGGCGGGGGGAGTGCAGATACGCAGTATTTT. This codes for CASSLVGGGSADTQYF. The variable domain in full, completed from reference TRBV13 and TRBJ2-3, reads AAGVIQSPRHLIKEKRETATLKCYPIPRHDTVYWYQQGPGQDPQFLISFYEKMQSDKGSIPDRFSAQQFSDYHSELNMSSLELGDSALYFCASSLVGGGSADTQYFGPGTRLTVL.

The V call is TRBV6-5, the J call TRBJ1-2; 11 nucleotides match TRBD1. Unmatched junction bases numbered 6, after V lost 5 bases and J lost 4 bases. The CDR3 length is 15 residues. Germline V gene lookup returns CDR1 MNHEY and CDR2 SVGAGI. The CDR3 DNA reads as TGTGCCAGCAGTCGGACAGGGGGCGCTAGCTATGGCTACACCTTC. It encodes CASSRTGGASYGYTF.

This chain links TRBV12-3 or TRBV12-4 with TRBJ2-7, with 7 bases fitting TRBD1. V lost 8 bases, J lost 5 bases, and 6 bases stayed unmatched. CDR3 length: 12 amino acids. Here the CDR3 reads CASGQVSDEQYF. The CDR3 DNA sequence: TGTGCCAGCGGACAGGTCAGCGACGAGCAGTACTTC.

The J gene is TRBJ2-5, the V gene TRBV2; the match to TRBD2 covers 11 bases. V lost 4 bases to trimming and J lost 5 bases; unmatched junction nucleotides: 6. Germline CDR1 is SNHLY and CDR2 is FYNNEI. The CDR3 loop spans 15 amino acids. CDR3 coding DNA: TGTGCCAGCAGTGTTCCTAGCGGGGGGCGGGAGACCCAGTACTTC. Protein sequence: CASSVPSGGRETQYF.

V is TRBV5-3 and J is TRBJ2-7, with TRBD1 matching 8 bases. TRBV5-3 is designated an ORF whose function remains uncertain. CDR3 length: 14 residues. Unmatched junction bases numbered 9, after V lost 4 bases and J lost 6 bases. The DNA for the CDR3 is TGTGCCAGAAGCCCTAACAGGGGGTGGCGCGAGCAGTACTTC. As protein: CARSPNRGWREQYF.

The rearrangement joins TRBV6-1 to TRBJ1-2; possibly TRBD1 for D (5 bases). The V gene lost 2 bases and the J gene lost 3 bases, with 10 bases spanning the gap. Germline V lookup: CDR1 MNHNS, CDR2 SASEGT. CDR3 length equals 14 residues. The CDR3, as DNA: TGTGCCAGCAGTGAACAAGGCAGGGACTATGGCTACACCTTC. Translation: CASSEQGRDYGYTF.

This chain links TRBV3-1 (or the pseudogene TRBV3-2) with TRBJ2-7; the match to TRBD2 covers 9 bases. Per the germline V gene, CDR1 is LGHDT and CDR2 is YNNKEL (reference sequence). CDR3 length equals 16 residues. The V gene end was trimmed by 3 bases and the J gene end by 5 bases; junction bases not matched to a gene: 11. The CDR3 region is CASSQVRRGGKNEQYF. CDR3 nucleotides: TGTGCCAGCAGCCAGGTACGGCGGGGGGGCAAAAACGAGCAGTACTTC.

V is TRBV5-1 and J is TRBJ2-2; D is uncertain. This CDR3 contains 15 residues. Between the trimmed V and J ends, which lost 1 base and 1 base, there was a span of 8 bases. Germline V gives CDR1 SGHRS, CDR2 YFSETQ. CDR3 residues: CASSLHNQNTGELFF. CDR3 coding DNA: TGCGCCAGCAGCTTGCACAACCAGAACACCGGGGAGCTGTTTTTT.

The chain combines TRBV6-6 with TRBJ1-4; 7 bases match TRBD1. Germline V gene data show CDR1 as MNHNY and CDR2 as SVGAGI (reference sequence). The CDR3 covers 13 residues. With V trimmed by 5 bases and J by 5 bases, 2 bases remained unmatched. The CDR3 is CASSATGNEKLFF. The CDR3 DNA follows: TGTGCCAGCAGTGCGACAGGGAATGAAAAACTGTTTTTT.

V usage is TRBV9 and J usage is TRBJ1-6, with TRBD1 as a possible D gene (5 bases). This CDR3 has 14 amino acids. The V and J ends lost 0 bases and 5 bases respectively, with 6 bases between them. The germline CDR1 and CDR2 sequences are SGDLS and YYNGEE. DNA for the CDR3: TGTGCCAGCAGCGTAGAACAGGATAATTCACCCCTCCACTTT. As protein: CASSVEQDNSPLHF.

This clone was detected only once. The V and J genes are TRBV9 and TRBJ2-1; TRBD2 agrees at 13 bases. Trimming cost V 2 bases and J 8 bases; bases outside gene matches: 4. The germline CDR1 and CDR2 sequences are SGDLS and YYNGEE. The CDR3 runs to 15 residues. Written as DNA, the CDR3 is TGTGCCAGCAGCGTTCATACTAGCGGGGGGGATGAGCAGTTCTTC. Protein: CASSVHTSGGDEQFF. Full variable domain (rest looked up from reference TRBV9 and TRBJ2-1): DSGVTQTPKHLITATGQRVTLRCSPRSGDLSVYWYQQSLDQGLQFLIQYYNGEERAKGNILERFSAQQFPDLHSELNLSSLELGDSALYFCASSVHTSGGDEQFFGPGTRLTVL.

This clone was observed a handful of times. The genes are TRBV19 and TRBJ1-1, with a tentative D call TRBD1 (5 bases). V dropped 7 bases and J dropped 0 bases, with 12 bases sitting between them. The CDR3 length is 14 residues. Germline V CDR1 and CDR2: LNHDA, SQIVND (reference sequence). CDR3: CASNPGLLNTEAFF. CDR3 nucleotide sequence: TGTGCCAGTAACCCGGGACTGCTGAACACTGAAGCTTTCTTT.

As regards this clone: A junction end diverges from the germline sequence, so it may reflect a read error. The chain has TRBV28 and TRBJ1-2; TRBD1 agrees at 9 bases. Germline V gene data show CDR1 as MDHEN and CDR2 as SYDVKM. This CDR3 has 12 residues. The CDR3, as DNA: TGTGCCAGCAGTTCTTTCTCAACAGGGGGCTTCTTC. Its protein product is CASSSFSTGGFF.

The chain carries TRBV4-3 and TRBJ2-5, with 10 bases aligning to TRBD2. The germline gives CDR1 LGHNA, CDR2 YSLEER. This CDR3 has 19 residues. The V and J ends lost 0 bases and 2 bases, in that order; junction bases with no gene match: 12. The CDR3 DNA sequence: TGCGCCAGCAGCCAAGATCGTTGGGCTAGCGGGGGCCCGCAAGAGACCCAGTACTTC. It specifies CASSQDRWASGGPQETQYF.